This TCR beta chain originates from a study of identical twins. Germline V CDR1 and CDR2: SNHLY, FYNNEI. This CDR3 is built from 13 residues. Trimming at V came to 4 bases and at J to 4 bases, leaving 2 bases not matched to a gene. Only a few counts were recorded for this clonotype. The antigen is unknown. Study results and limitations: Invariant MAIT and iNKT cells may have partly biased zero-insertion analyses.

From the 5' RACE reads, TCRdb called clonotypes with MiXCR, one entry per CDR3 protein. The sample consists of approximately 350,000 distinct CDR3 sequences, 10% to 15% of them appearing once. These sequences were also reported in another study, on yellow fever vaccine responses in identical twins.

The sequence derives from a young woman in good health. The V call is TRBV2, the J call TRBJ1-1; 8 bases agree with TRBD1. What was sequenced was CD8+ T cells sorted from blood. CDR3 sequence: CASSAGTGTEAFF. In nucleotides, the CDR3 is TGTGCCAGCAGTGCCGGGACAGGCACTGAAGCTTTCTTT.